This T cell receptor beta chain is drawn from a study of Graves' ophthalmopathy and Graves' hyperthyroidism. This CDR3 is 15 amino acids long. Between the trimmed V and J ends, which lost 5 bases and 8 bases, there was a span of 21 bases. Germline loops: CDR1 SGHTA, CDR2 FQGNSA. The authors amplified TCR beta CDR3 regions from RNA transcripts. Following a first-round RT-PCR that used HTBI primers, a second-round multiplex PCR was carried out. TCRdb re-called the multiplex PCR reads with MiXCR, one entry per CDR3 protein. Altogether 450,000 to 600,000 distinct CDR3 sequences are present, approximately 37% being singletons, with the ten largest covering about 4.6%.

The J gene is TRBJ1-2, the V gene TRBV7-2; D perhaps matches TRBD1 (6 bases). The origin of this receptor is an adult man with Graves' hyperthyroidism. Sequencing was done on a sample of peripheral blood or thyroid tissue (not recorded which). CDR3 sequence: CASSRRRGAGGGYTF. In DNA, the CDR3 is TGTGCCAGCAGCCGCAGGCGGGGGGCGGGGGGGGGCTACACCTTC.